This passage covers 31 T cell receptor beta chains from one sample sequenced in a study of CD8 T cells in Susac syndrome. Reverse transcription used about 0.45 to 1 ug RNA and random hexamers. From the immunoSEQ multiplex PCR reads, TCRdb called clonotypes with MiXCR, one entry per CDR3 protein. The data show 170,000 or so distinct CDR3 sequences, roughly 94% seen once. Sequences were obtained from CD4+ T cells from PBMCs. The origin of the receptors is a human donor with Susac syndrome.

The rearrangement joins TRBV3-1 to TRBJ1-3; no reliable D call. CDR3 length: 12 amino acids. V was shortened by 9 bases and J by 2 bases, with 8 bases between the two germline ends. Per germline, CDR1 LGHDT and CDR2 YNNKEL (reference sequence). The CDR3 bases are TGTGCCAGTTCACGGACTGGAAACACCATATATTTT. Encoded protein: CASSRTGNTIYF.

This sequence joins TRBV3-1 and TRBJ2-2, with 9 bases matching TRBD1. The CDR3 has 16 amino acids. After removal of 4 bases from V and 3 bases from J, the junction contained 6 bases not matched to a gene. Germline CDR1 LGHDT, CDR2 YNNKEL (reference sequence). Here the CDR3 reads CASSPDRGGDTGELFF. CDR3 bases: TGTGCCAGCAGCCCTGACAGGGGGGGCGACACCGGGGAGCTGTTTTTT. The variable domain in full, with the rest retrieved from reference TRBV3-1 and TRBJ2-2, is DTAVSQTPKYLVTQMGNDKSIKCEQNLGHDTMYWYKQDSKKFLKIMFSYNNKELIINETVPNRFSPKSPDKAHLNLHINSLELGDSAVYFCASSPDRGGDTGELFFGEGSRLTVL.

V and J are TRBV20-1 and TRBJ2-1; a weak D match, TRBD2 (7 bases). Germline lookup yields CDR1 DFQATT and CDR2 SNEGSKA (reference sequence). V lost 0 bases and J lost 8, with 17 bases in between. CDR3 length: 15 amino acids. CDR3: CSAREIGGGGDEQFF. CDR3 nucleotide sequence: TGCAGTGCTAGAGAGATAGGAGGGGGGGGTGATGAGCAGTTCTTC.

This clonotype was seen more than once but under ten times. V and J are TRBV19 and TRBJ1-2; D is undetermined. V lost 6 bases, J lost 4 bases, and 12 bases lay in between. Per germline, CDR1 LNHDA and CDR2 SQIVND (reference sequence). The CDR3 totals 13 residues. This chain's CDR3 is CASSWGGSYGYTF. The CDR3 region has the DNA TGTGCCAGTAGCTGGGGAGGTAGCTATGGCTACACCTTC. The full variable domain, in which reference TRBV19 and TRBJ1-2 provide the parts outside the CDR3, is DGGITQSPKYLFRKEGQNVTLSCEQNLNHDAMYWYRQDPGQGLRLIYYSQIVNDFQKGDIAEGYSVSREKKESFPLTVTSAQKNPTAFYLCASSWGGSYGYTFGSGTRLTVV.

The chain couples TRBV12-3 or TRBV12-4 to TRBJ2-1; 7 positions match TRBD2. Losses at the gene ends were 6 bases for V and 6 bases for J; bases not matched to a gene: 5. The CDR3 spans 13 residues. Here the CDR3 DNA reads TGTGCCAGCAGATCTAGCGGAATCAATGAGCAGTTCTTC. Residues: CASRSSGINEQFF.

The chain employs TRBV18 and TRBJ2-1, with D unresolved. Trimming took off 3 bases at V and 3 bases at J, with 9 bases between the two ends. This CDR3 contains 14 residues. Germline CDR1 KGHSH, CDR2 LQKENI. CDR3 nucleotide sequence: TGTGCCAGCTCACCTTCGGACGGCTACAATGAGCAGTTCTTC. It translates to CASSPSDGYNEQFF.

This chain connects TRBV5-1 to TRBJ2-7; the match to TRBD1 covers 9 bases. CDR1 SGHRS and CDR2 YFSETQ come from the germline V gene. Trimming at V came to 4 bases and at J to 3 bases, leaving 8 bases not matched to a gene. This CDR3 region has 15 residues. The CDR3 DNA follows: TGCGCCAGCAGCGCGTGGACAGGGGAGAACTACGAGCAGTACTTC. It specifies CASSAWTGENYEQYF.

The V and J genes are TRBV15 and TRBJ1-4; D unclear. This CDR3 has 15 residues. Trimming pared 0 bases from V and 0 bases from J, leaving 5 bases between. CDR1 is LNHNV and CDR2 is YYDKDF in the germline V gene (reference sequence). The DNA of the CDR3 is TGTGCCACCAGCAGAGAACAGACAACTAATGAAAAACTGTTTTTT. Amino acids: CATSREQTTNEKLFF.

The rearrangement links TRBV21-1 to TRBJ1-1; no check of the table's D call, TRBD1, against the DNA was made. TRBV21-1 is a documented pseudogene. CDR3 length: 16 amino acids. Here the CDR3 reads CASSRPSGTGGTEAFF. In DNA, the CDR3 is TGTGCCAGCAGCAGACCTTCGGGGACAGGGGGCACTGAAGCTTTCTTT.

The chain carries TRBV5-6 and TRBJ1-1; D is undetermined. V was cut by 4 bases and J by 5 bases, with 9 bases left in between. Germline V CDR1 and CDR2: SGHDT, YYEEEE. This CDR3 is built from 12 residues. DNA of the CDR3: TGTGCCAGCAGCCTGAGACAAACTGAAGCTTTCTTT. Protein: CASSLRQTEAFF.

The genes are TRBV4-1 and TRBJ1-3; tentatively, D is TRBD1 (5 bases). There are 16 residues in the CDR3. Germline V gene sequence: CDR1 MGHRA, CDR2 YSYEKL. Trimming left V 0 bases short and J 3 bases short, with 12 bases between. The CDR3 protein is CASSQDRAGYGNTIYF. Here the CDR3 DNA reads TGCGCCAGCAGCCAAGATCGGGCAGGGTATGGAAACACCATATATTTT.

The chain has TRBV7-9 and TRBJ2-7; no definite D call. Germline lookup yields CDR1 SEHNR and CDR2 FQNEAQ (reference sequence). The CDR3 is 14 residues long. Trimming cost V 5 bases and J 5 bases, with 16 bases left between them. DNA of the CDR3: TGTGCCAGCAGCCCCCCCGGCATCCAAGACGAGCAGTACTTC. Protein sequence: CASSPPGIQDEQYF.

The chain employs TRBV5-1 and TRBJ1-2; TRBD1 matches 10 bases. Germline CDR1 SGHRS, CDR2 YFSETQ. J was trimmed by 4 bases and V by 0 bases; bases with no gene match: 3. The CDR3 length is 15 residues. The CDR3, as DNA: TGCGCCAGCAGCTTGGGACAGGGGGCTGGCTATGGCTACACCTTC. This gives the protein CASSLGQGAGYGYTF.

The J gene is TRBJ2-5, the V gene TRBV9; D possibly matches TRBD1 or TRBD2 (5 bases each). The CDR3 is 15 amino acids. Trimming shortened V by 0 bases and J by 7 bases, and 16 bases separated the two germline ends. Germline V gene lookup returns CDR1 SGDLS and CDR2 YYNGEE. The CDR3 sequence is CASSVAAGTPGTQYF. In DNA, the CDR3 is TGTGCCAGCAGCGTAGCGGCTGGGACCCCAGGGACCCAGTACTTC.

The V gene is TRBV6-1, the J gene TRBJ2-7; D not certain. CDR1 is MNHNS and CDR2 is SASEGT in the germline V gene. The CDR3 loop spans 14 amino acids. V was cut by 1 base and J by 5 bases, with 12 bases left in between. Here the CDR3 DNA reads TGTGCCAGCAGTGAAGGGACCACGGTGGACGAGCAGTACTTC. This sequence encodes CASSEGTTVDEQYF.

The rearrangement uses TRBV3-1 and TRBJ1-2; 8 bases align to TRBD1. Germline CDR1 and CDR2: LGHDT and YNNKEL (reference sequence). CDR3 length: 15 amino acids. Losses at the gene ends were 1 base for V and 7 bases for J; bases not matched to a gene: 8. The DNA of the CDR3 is TGTGCCAGCAGCCAAGGCTCAGGGGGCTATCCTGGCTACACCTTC. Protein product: CASSQGSGGYPGYTF. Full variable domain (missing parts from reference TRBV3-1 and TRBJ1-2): DTAVSQTPKYLVTQMGNDKSIKCEQNLGHDTMYWYKQDSKKFLKIMFSYNNKELIINETVPNRFSPKSPDKAHLNLHINSLELGDSAVYFCASSQGSGGYPGYTFGSGTRLTVV.

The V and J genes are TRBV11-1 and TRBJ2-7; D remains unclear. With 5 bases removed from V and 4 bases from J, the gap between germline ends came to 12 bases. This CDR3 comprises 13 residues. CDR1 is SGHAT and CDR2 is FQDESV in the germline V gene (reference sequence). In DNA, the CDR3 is TGTGCCAGCAGCGAGCGAGTTTCGTACGAGCAGTACTTC. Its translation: CASSERVSYEQYF.

The CDR3 DNA reads TGCGCCAGCAGCGCATCCGGGACTAGCATCAATGAGCAGTTCTTC. Its translation is CASSASGTSINEQFF. The chain links TRBV5-1 to TRBJ2-1; 9 bases match TRBD2. V lost 4 bases and J lost 6; bases outside the gene matches: 8. The CDR3 extends over 15 amino acids. Germline V gives CDR1 SGHRS, CDR2 YFSETQ.

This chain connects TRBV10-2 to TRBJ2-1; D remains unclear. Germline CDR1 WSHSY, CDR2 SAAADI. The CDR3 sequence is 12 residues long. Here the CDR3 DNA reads TGCGCTGTTTTGGGGTTCAACAATGAGCAGTTCTTC. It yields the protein CAVLGFNNEQFF.

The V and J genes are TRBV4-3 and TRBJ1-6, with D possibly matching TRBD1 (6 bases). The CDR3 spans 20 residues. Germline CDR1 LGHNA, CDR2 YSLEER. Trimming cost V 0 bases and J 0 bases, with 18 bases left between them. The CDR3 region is CASSQERGTGHFSYNSPLHF. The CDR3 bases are TGCGCCAGCAGCCAAGAAAGGGGGACGGGACACTTCTCCTATAATTCACCCCTCCACTTT.

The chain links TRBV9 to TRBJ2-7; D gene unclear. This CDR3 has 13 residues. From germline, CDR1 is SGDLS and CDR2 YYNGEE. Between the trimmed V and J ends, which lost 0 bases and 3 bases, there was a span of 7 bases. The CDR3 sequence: CASSVATGYEQYF. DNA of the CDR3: TGTGCCAGCAGCGTAGCTACGGGCTACGAGCAGTACTTC.

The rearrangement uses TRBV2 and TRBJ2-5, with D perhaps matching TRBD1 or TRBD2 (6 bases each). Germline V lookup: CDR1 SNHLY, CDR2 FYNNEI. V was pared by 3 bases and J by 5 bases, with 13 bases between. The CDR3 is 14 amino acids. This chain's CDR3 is CASSDYPGAETQYF. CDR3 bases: TGTGCCAGCAGTGATTACCCGGGGGCGGAGACCCAGTACTTC.

CDR3 coding DNA: TGTGCCAGCAGTTTATGGGCCGCCGGCACTGAAGCTTTCTTT. Protein product: CASSLWAAGTEAFF. This rearrangement joins TRBV27 to TRBJ1-1; D ambiguous. Between the trimmed V and J ends, which lost 1 base and 4 bases, there was a span of 10 bases. The CDR3 totals 14 residues. Per the germline V gene, CDR1 is MNHEY and CDR2 is SMNVEV (reference sequence).

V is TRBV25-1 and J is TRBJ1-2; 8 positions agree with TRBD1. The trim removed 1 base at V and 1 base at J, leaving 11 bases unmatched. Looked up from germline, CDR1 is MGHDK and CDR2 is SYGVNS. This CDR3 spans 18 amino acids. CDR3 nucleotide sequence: TGTGCCAGCAGTGAATCTTGGGCCATGGACAGGGATAACTATGGCTACACCTTC. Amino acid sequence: CASSESWAMDRDNYGYTF.

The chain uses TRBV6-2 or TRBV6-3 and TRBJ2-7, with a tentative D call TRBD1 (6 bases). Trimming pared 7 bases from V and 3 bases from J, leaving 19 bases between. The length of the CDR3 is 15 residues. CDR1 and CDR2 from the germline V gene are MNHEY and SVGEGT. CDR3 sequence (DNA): TGTGCCAGCACCCGACCCAGGGGAAGCAGCTACGAGCAGTACTTC. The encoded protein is CASTRPRGSSYEQYF.

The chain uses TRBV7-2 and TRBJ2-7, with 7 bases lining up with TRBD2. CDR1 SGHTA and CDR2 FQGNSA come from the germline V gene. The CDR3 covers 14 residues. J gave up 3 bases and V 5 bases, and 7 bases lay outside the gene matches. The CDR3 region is CASSARDYLYEQYF. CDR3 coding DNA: TGTGCCAGCAGCGCACGGGACTACCTCTACGAGCAGTACTTC.

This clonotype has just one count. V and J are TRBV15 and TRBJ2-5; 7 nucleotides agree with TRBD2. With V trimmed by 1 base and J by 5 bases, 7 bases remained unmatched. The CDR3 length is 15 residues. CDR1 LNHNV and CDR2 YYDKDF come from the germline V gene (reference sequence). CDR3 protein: CATSRGRQGGETQYF. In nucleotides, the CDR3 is TGTGCCACCAGCAGAGGACGCCAGGGAGGGGAGACCCAGTACTTC.

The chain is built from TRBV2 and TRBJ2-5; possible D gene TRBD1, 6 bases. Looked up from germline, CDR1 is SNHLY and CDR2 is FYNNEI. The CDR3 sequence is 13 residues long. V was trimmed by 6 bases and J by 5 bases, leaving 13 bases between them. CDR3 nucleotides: TGTGCCAGCAGGAGGGGGTCTGGGGAGACCCAGTACTTC. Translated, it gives CASRRGSGETQYF. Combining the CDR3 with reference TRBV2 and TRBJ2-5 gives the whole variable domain EPEVTQTPSHQVTQMGQEVILRCVPISNHLYFYWYRQILGQKVEFLVSFYNNEISEKSEIFDDQFSVERPDGSNFTLKIRSTKLEDSAMYFCASRRGSGETQYFGPGTRLLVL.

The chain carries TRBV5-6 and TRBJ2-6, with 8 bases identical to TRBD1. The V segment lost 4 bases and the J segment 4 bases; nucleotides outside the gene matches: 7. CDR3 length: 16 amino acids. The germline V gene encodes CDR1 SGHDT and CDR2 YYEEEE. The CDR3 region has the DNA TGTGCCAGCAGCACTTGGACAGGGCGGGGGGCCAACGTCCTGACTTTC. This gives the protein CASSTWTGRGANVLTF.

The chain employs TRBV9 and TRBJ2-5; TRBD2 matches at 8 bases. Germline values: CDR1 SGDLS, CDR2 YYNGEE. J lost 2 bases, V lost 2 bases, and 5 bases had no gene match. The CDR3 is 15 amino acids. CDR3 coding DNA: TGTGCCAGCAGCGTTTCTAGCGGGCAGCAAGAGACCCAGTACTTC. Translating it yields CASSVSSGQQETQYF.

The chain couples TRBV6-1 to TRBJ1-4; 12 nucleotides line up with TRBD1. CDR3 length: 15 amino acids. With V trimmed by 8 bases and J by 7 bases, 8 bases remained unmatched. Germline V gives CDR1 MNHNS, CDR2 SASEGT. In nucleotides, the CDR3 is TGTGCCAGCGGCGGGACAGGGGGCAGACTTGAAAAACTGTTTTTT. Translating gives CASGGTGGRLEKLFF.